These 9 T cell receptor beta chains originate from one sample sequenced in a study of memory CD4+ T cells and cytomegalovirus serostatus. Generated by immunoSEQ multiplex PCR, the TCRdb table keeps only in-frame clones and is missing some. Seen here are 50,000 to 65,000 clones, over 60% observed once, and the top ten hold about 1.4%. Single viable CD3+CD4+CD8-CD45RO+ cells were sorted as the memory CD4+ T cells. Sequenced material: memory CD4+ T cells from blood. These receptors came from an adult in good health and CMV-seropositive.

The rearrangement joins TRBV10-3 to TRBJ1-2; D is unresolved. The length of the CDR3 is 13 residues. Trimming stripped 5 bases from V and 7 bases from J, with 14 bases between. Germline values: CDR1 ENHRY, CDR2 SYGVKD. In nucleotides, the CDR3 is TGTGCCATCAGTATCGACTTCTTACGTGGCTACACCTTC. Translated: CAISIDFLRGYTF.

V usage is TRBV19 and J usage is TRBJ1-2; 10 positions agree with TRBD1. Losses at the gene ends were 3 bases for V and 4 bases for J; bases not matched to a gene: 8. The CDR3 is made up of 16 amino acids. Germline V CDR1 and CDR2: LNHDA, SQIVND (reference sequence). CDR3 sequence reads: CASSMGGTGAIYGYTF. CDR3 sequence (DNA): TGTGCCAGTAGTATGGGCGGGACAGGGGCTATCTATGGCTACACCTTC.

Regarding this clone: A junction end diverges from the germline sequence, so it may reflect a read error. V is TRBV6-4 and J is TRBJ1-6; D is unresolved. CDR1 is MRHNA and CDR2 is SNTAGT in the germline V gene. The length of the CDR3 is 9 residues. The CDR3: CAGSRRLHF. In DNA form, the CDR3 reads TGTGCCGGCAGCAGACGCCTCCACTTT.

The chain joins TRBV7-9 to TRBJ2-3, with 15 positions matching TRBD2. The CDR3 runs to 16 residues. Germline CDR1 SEHNR, CDR2 FQNEAQ (reference sequence). V gave up 5 bases and J gave up 6 bases; unmatched junction bases: 6. CDR3 in amino acids: CASSPGLAGGADTQYF. CDR3 bases: TGTGCCAGCAGCCCAGGACTAGCGGGAGGGGCGGATACGCAGTATTTT.

This sequence joins TRBV5-1 and TRBJ2-5; possibly TRBD1 for D (6 bases). Germline lookup yields CDR1 SGHRS and CDR2 YFSETQ. The CDR3 runs 15 residues. V was trimmed by 2 bases and J by 2 bases, leaving 13 bases between them. The CDR3: CASSFHGTKQETQYF. The CDR3 nucleotides are TGCGCCAGCAGCTTCCACGGGACAAAACAAGAGACCCAGTACTTC.

In regard to this clone: Different DNA sequences within this sample yield the same CDR3. J is TRBJ2-7 and V is TRBV18; 12 bases map to TRBD1. Germline loops: CDR1 KGHSH, CDR2 LQKENI. This CDR3 has 14 amino acids. Trimming at V came to 6 bases and at J to 4 bases, leaving 4 bases not matched to a gene. For the CDR3, the DNA is TGTGCCAGCTCGCCGGGACAGGGGGCGTACGAGCAGTACTTC. Encoded protein: CASSPGQGAYEQYF.

This clone was observed once. The chain recombines TRBV19 with TRBJ2-2; D remains unclear. Trimming took off 6 bases at V and 1 base at J, with 3 bases between the two ends. CDR3 length: 12 residues. The germline CDR1 and CDR2 sequences are LNHDA and SQIVND (reference sequence). The CDR3 sequence is CASRENTGELFF. CDR3 nucleotide sequence: TGTGCCAGTAGGGAGAACACCGGGGAGCTGTTTTTT.

This rearrangement joins TRBV7-3 to TRBJ2-7; 12 bases line up with TRBD1. The CDR3 is made up of 14 amino acids. The junction had 6 bases not matched to a gene; V was cut back by 4 bases and J by 8 bases. The germline V gene encodes CDR1 SGHTA and CDR2 FQGTGA. For the CDR3, the DNA is TGTGCCAGCAGCTCACCGGGACAGGGGGCGAAGCAGTACTTC. It translates to CASSSPGQGAKQYF.

This chain links TRBV7-9 with TRBJ2-2, with 12 positions matching TRBD2. This CDR3 is 15 amino acids long. Trimming cost V 6 bases and J 6 bases; bases outside gene matches: 5. The germline CDR1 and CDR2 sequences are SEHNR and FQNEAQ (reference sequence). The CDR3 loop is CASRTGLAGSGELFF. The CDR3 bases are TGTGCCAGCAGAACAGGACTAGCGGGGTCCGGGGAGCTGTTTTTT.